This record concerns one T cell receptor beta chain sequence. Its antigen is as yet unknown. The germline V and J ends were trimmed by 1 base and 0 bases, with 7 bases remaining between them. The CDR3 is 16 amino acids. CDR1 LNHDA and CDR2 SQIVND come from the germline V gene (reference sequence). This sample is drawn from a study of a mutant IDH1 vaccine in newly diagnosed glioma. Study as a whole: Mean patient age was approximately 40 years; approximately 60% were male and around 40% female.

Time point described: week 35, safety follow-up. All doses held 300 ug of mutant IDH1 20-mer peptide, with topical imiquimod. TCRdb's copy holds only in-frame clones and misses some; the assay was immunoSEQ multiplex PCR. This sample carries approximately 47,000 clones, around 89% of them seen once, and the ten largest clones take approximately 5.1%. This clonotype originated in a woman between 35 and 50 years old with glioma. The sample was PBMCs, taken from a glioma patient whose treatment included an IDH1 peptide vaccine. V and J are TRBV19 and TRBJ2-6, with D unclear. CDR3 sequence: CASSIARSSGANVLTF. The CDR3 DNA reads TGTGCCAGTAGTATAGCCAGGAGCTCTGGGGCCAACGTCCTGACTTTC. Combining the CDR3 with reference TRBV19 and TRBJ2-6 gives the whole variable domain DGGITQSPKYLFRKEGQNVTLSCEQNLNHDAMYWYRQDPGQGLRLIYYSQIVNDFQKGDIAEGYSVSREKKESFPLTVTSAQKNPTAFYLCASSIARSSGANVLTFGAGSRLTVL.